Shown below are 7 T cell receptor beta chains from a single sample sequenced in a study of regulatory T cells in long-lasting Graves disease. The TCR beta library used iRepertoire HTBI primers with Arm-PCR amplification of CDR3. One entry per CDR3 protein, called by TCRdb with MiXCR from the multiplex PCR reads. The sample yields 360,000 or so distinct CDR3 sequences, approximately 15% seen once. Time point defined: newly diagnosed GD, antithyroid drugs for less than 3 months. RNA isolated from PBMCs was used to make the TCR library. This same sample was also taken into another study, of T cells in Graves' hyperthyroidism and ophthalmopathy.

Source: peripheral blood mononuclear cells (PBMCs), taken at new diagnosis, from a patient treated with antithyroid drugs. The origin of the receptors is a man aged 35-49 years with Graves disease.

Many counts were recorded for this clonotype. The chain has TRBV30 and TRBJ1-6, with D possibly TRBD1 on 6 matching bases. CDR1 and CDR2 (germline): GTSNPN, SVGIG (reference sequence). V was pared by 3 bases and J by 5 bases, with 11 bases between. The CDR3 has 14 amino acids. The CDR3 loop is CAWSGDTHNSPLHF. CDR3 nucleotide sequence: TGTGCCTGGAGCGGGGACACCCATAATTCACCCCTCCACTTT.

This chain links TRBV15 with TRBJ2-2; weak D call: TRBD2 (6 bases). Trimming removed 1 base from V and 1 base from J, with 13 bases in between. The germline V gene has CDR1 LNHNV and CDR2 YYDKDF (reference sequence). The CDR3 extends over 17 amino acids. CDR3 sequence: CATSRGPGLLNTGELFF. For the CDR3, the DNA is TGTGCCACCAGCAGAGGTCCGGGACTCCTGAACACCGGGGAGCTGTTTTTT.

This clonotype was observed many times. The chain is built from TRBV27 and TRBJ2-7, with TRBD1 identical over 7 bases. CDR3 length: 15 amino acids. Germline CDR1 is MNHEY and CDR2 is SMNVEV (reference sequence). J gave up 0 bases and V 0 bases, and 2 bases lay outside the gene matches. The CDR3 loop is CASSLSTGSSYEQYF. The DNA for the CDR3 is TGTGCCAGCAGTTTATCGACAGGGAGCTCCTACGAGCAGTACTTC.

This clonotype was found many times. V gene TRBV5-1 combines with J gene TRBJ2-3; D is possibly TRBD1 (6 bases). Germline V gives CDR1 SGHRS, CDR2 YFSETQ. V was shortened by 4 bases and J by 2 bases, with 14 bases between the two germline ends. This CDR3 is built from 15 residues. CDR3 region: CASSPPDSYTDTQYF. In DNA, the CDR3 is TGCGCCAGCAGCCCCCCGGACAGTTACACAGATACGCAGTATTTT.

This clonotype was detected only a few times. One end of the junction fails to match germline, which may point to a read error. The chain carries TRBV6-2 or TRBV6-3 and TRBJ2-5, with D unresolved. From germline, CDR1 is MNHEY and CDR2 SVGEGT. The CDR3 is 13 amino acids. CDR3 nucleotide sequence: TGTGCCAGCAAGGACGTCTACCAAGAGGCCCAGTACTTC. This translates into CASKDVYQEAQYF.

The sample holds many counts of this clonotype. The chain is built from TRBV6-2 or TRBV6-3 and TRBJ2-5; tentatively, D is TRBD1 (6 bases). The CDR3 spans 14 residues. V was cut by 6 bases and J by 5 bases, with 16 bases left in between. From germline, CDR1 is MNHEY and CDR2 SVGEGT. The CDR3 DNA is TGTGCCAGCAGCCCAGGACAGAGCCCGGAGACCCAGTACTTC. This sequence encodes CASSPGQSPETQYF.

This CDR3 is CSACRDYPNEQFF. The CDR3 bases are TGCAGTGCTTGCCGGGACTACCCCAATGAGCAGTTCTTC. This chain links TRBV20-1 with TRBJ2-1; 7 bases align to TRBD2. Trimming removed 5 bases from V and 6 bases from J; junction bases left unmatched: 7. The CDR3 is 13 amino acids. Germline V gives CDR1 DFQATT, CDR2 SNEGSKA (reference sequence).